Listed here are 27 T cell receptor beta chains from one sample, sequenced in a study of CD8+CD57+ T cells in acquired aplastic anemia. Patients picked for sequencing had shown CD8+CD57+ cell expansion detected by flow cytometry. Researchers used genomic DNA as the template to profile TCR beta VDJ and CDR3. Each CDR3 protein is one row after TCRdb ran MiXCR on the reads. Of just over 450,000 distinct CDR3 sequences in the sample, 25% to 40% were seen once. The sample taken for sequencing was sorted CD4+, CD8+, or CD8+CD57+ T cells (not recorded which) from PBMCs. The receptors shown here come from a human donor with aplastic anemia.

This clonotype has ten or more counts. V and J are TRBV13 and TRBJ1-2, with a tentative D call TRBD1 (5 bases). V was cut by 5 bases and J by 0 bases, with 13 bases left in between. The germline V gene encodes CDR1 PRHDT and CDR2 FYEKMQ (reference sequence). The CDR3 extends over 15 amino acids. The CDR3 sequence: CASSIQGRSNYGYTF. The CDR3 nucleotides are TGTGCCAGCAGCATTCAGGGTAGATCTAACTATGGCTACACCTTC.

The V call is TRBV5-1, the J call TRBJ2-2; 15 nucleotides match TRBD2. V gave up 9 bases and J gave up 5 bases; unmatched junction bases: 5. This CDR3 contains 15 residues. Germline V gene lookup returns CDR1 SGHRS and CDR2 YFSETQ. CDR3 bases: TGCGCCACCACGGGACTAGCGGGAGGAACCGGGGAGCTGTTTTTT. This codes for CATTGLAGGTGELFF.

This clonotype occurred many times. V is TRBV7-9 and J is TRBJ1-5; 7 nucleotides agree with TRBD1. After removal of 1 base from V and 7 bases from J, the junction contained 7 bases not matched to a gene. Germline lookup yields CDR1 SEHNR and CDR2 FQNEAQ (reference sequence). The length of the CDR3 is 15 residues. The DNA for the CDR3 is TGTGCCAGCAGCTTAGGGGACAGCGATGGGCAGCCCCAGCATTTT. The encoded protein is CASSLGDSDGQPQHF.

The table lists this clonotype with many counts. The genes are TRBV9 and TRBJ1-3; possibly TRBD1 for D (5 bases). This CDR3 is built from 16 residues. The V gene lost 3 bases and the J gene lost 0 bases, with 13 bases spanning the gap. CDR1 and CDR2 (germline): SGDLS, YYNGEE. The CDR3: CASSATDTISGNTIYF. The CDR3 DNA sequence: TGTGCCAGCAGCGCAACGGACACGATCTCTGGAAACACCATATATTTT.

This clonotype has more than one count but fewer than ten. The chain recombines TRBV5-6 with TRBJ1-2, with D possibly matching TRBD1 (5 bases). This CDR3 contains 15 residues. V dropped 4 bases and J dropped 4 bases, with 17 bases sitting between them. CDR1 SGHDT and CDR2 YYEEEE come from the germline V gene. The CDR3 sequence is CASSPQYGGFYGYTF. The CDR3 region has the DNA TGTGCCAGCAGCCCCCAGTATGGGGGTTTCTATGGCTACACCTTC.

The J gene is TRBJ1-6, the V gene TRBV3-1, with no clear D. V gave up 8 bases and J gave up 7 bases, with 12 bases separating them. The CDR3 totals 13 residues. Looked up from germline, CDR1 is LGHDT and CDR2 is YNNKEL (reference sequence). This CDR3 reads CASGATENSPLHF. DNA of the CDR3: TGTGCCAGCGGCGCGACGGAGAATTCACCCCTCCACTTT.

The chain employs TRBV7-2 and TRBJ2-3, with 10 bases matching TRBD1. CDR3 length equals 18 residues. Germline V gene data show CDR1 as SGHTA and CDR2 as FQGNSA. The trim removed 1 base at V and 2 bases at J, leaving 9 bases unmatched. CDR3 sequence reads: CASSLVPGQGTFTDTQYF. Written as DNA, the CDR3 is TGTGCCAGCAGCTTAGTTCCGGGACAGGGGACCTTCACAGATACGCAGTATTTT.

In its sample, this clonotype was seen many times. The rearrangement uses TRBV2 and TRBJ1-5; the D is unclear. The length of the CDR3 is 15 residues. V was cut by 0 bases and J by 1 base, with 7 bases left in between. Germline V gene sequence: CDR1 SNHLY, CDR2 FYNNEI. The CDR3 nucleotides are TGTGCCAGCAGTGAAGCGCTAGGGAGCAATCAGCCCCAGCATTTT. Residues: CASSEALGSNQPQHF.

V is TRBV20-1 and J is TRBJ2-7, with 11 bases lining up with TRBD2. V lost 3 bases and J lost 5; bases outside the gene matches: 6. Germline assignment: CDR1 DFQATT and CDR2 SNEGSKA (reference sequence). The CDR3 has 14 residues. This chain's CDR3 is CSARIAGGPNEQYF. DNA of the CDR3: TGCAGTGCTAGGATAGCGGGGGGGCCGAACGAGCAGTACTTC.

This clonotype appeared many times. The chain combines TRBV2 with TRBJ1-1, with D maybe TRBD1 (6 bases). V lost 8 bases and J lost 0, with 16 bases in between. Looked up from germline, CDR1 is SNHLY and CDR2 is FYNNEI. CDR3 length: 15 residues. The CDR3 spells CASGRAGTLNTEAFF. The CDR3 bases are TGTGCCAGCGGTCGTGCCGGGACATTGAACACTGAAGCTTTCTTT.

In the case of this clonotype: It may be a read error: a sequence one base away is much more abundant. The missing conserved phenylalanine or tryptophan at the end of this CDR3 makes a read error likely. This sequence joins TRBV7-8 and TRBJ2-5; D is unclear. CDR3 length: 13 residues. The V gene lost 3 bases and the J gene lost 0 bases, with 5 bases spanning the gap. CDR1 and CDR2 (germline): SGHVS, FQNEAQ. The CDR3 region is CASSFAYQETQYS. In nucleotides, the CDR3 is TGTGCCAGCAGCTTCGCGTACCAAGAGACCCAGTACTCC.

The chain couples TRBV3-1 to TRBJ2-7; 13 bases line up with TRBD2. The CDR3 runs 18 residues. The ends lost 0 bases at V and 2 bases at J; junction bases unmatched: 7. Germline CDR1 is LGHDT and CDR2 is YNNKEL (reference sequence). The CDR3 is CASSQDALAGGQTYEQYF. Written as DNA, the CDR3 is TGTGCCAGCAGCCAAGATGCACTAGCGGGAGGGCAAACCTACGAGCAGTACTTC.

CDR3 sequence: CASSLGRAGTADTQYF. The CDR3 DNA reads TGTGCCAGCAGTTTAGGGCGGGCCGGGACCGCAGATACGCAGTATTTT. J is TRBJ2-3 and V is TRBV27; either TRBD1 or TRBD2 may fit D (5 bases each). Germline V gives CDR1 MNHEY, CDR2 SMNVEV (reference sequence). CDR3 length: 16 amino acids. V was cut by 2 bases and J by 4 bases, with 16 bases left in between.

About this clonotype: An end of the junction does not agree with germline; a read error may underlie this. This rearrangement joins TRBV7-9 to TRBJ1-2, with 9 bases lining up with TRBD1. The length of the CDR3 is 15 residues. Germline values: CDR1 SEHNR, CDR2 FQNEAQ (reference sequence). DNA of the CDR3: TGTGCCAGCAGCCTCGCCGGGACAGGGTCCTATGGCTACACTTTC. This translates into CASSLAGTGSYGYTF.

This clonotype has only a few counts. The germline gene is not matched at one end of the junction; a read error may be the cause. V and J are TRBV10-3 and TRBJ2-3; a weak D match, TRBD2 (5 bases). CDR1 is ENHRY, CDR2 SYGVKD, per germline. The CDR3 loop spans 14 amino acids. CDR3 in DNA: TGTGCCAGCAGTGCCGGACTCCGCACAGATACGCAGTATTTT. Its protein is CASSAGLRTDTQYF.

This clonotype was counted between two and nine times. The gene calls are TRBV15 and TRBJ1-2, with 7 bases that match TRBD1. The V segment lost 4 bases and the J segment 4 bases; nucleotides outside the gene matches: 3. Germline values: CDR1 LNHNV, CDR2 YYDKDF (reference sequence). This CDR3 is built from 13 residues. The CDR3 loop is CATSTGQRYGYTF. CDR3 nucleotide sequence: TGTGCCACCAGCACGGGACAGCGCTATGGCTACACCTTC.

The chain employs TRBV4-2 and TRBJ1-4; D gene unclear. The V end was cut by 0 bases, the J end by 7 bases, with 9 bases between. The germline gives CDR1 LGHNA, CDR2 YNFKEQ. The CDR3 contains 14 residues. CDR3 loop: CASSQDFRGEKLFF. The CDR3 DNA sequence: TGTGCCAGCAGCCAAGATTTCCGGGGTGAAAAACTGTTTTTT.

This chain connects TRBV6-1 to TRBJ2-3; perhaps TRBD2 as D (5 bases). The CDR3 runs 13 residues. Germline assignment: CDR1 MNHNS and CDR2 SASEGT. Trimming cost V 1 base and J 10 bases, with 12 bases left between them. Written as DNA, the CDR3 is TGTGCCAGCAGTGAAGGCAGCGGCGATGCGCAGTATTTT. Translated: CASSEGSGDAQYF.

This clonotype was seen a single time. This may be a read error: a much more frequent sequence differs by one nucleotide. The V gene is TRBV5-1, the J gene TRBJ1-2; 9 bases match TRBD1. The CDR3 length is 15 residues. Germline V lookup: CDR1 SGHRS, CDR2 YFSETQ. For the CDR3, the DNA is TGCGCCAGCAGCTTGGGGGGACAGGGTGATTTTGGCCACACCTTC. It specifies CASSLGGQGDFGHTF.

There are many counts of this clonotype. This rearrangement joins TRBV19 to TRBJ1-5; 7 nucleotides match TRBD1. Per germline, CDR1 LNHDA and CDR2 SQIVND (reference sequence). After removal of 4 bases from V and 4 bases from J, the junction contained 7 bases not matched to a gene. The CDR3 is made up of 15 amino acids. In nucleotides, the CDR3 is TGTGCCAGTAGTACAGACAGGGCGAGGAATCAGCCCCAGCATTTT. Protein: CASSTDRARNQPQHF.

This clonotype showed up many times. The chain links TRBV12-3 or TRBV12-4 to TRBJ1-2; 7 nucleotides line up with TRBD1. The V segment lost 6 bases and the J segment 3 bases; nucleotides outside the gene matches: 4. The CDR3 length is 13 residues. The DNA of the CDR3 is TGTGCCAGCAGGTCCGGGACAGACTATGGCTACACCTTC. Translated: CASRSGTDYGYTF.

This sequence joins TRBV30 and TRBJ1-1; D not resolved. Trimming cost V 2 bases and J 2 bases, with 9 bases left between them. Germline V lookup: CDR1 GTSNPN, CDR2 SVGIG (reference sequence). This CDR3 region has 13 residues. CDR3 in amino acids: CAWSPRGNTEAFF. In nucleotides, the CDR3 is TGTGCCTGGAGTCCGCGGGGTAACACTGAAGCTTTCTTT.

Concerning this clonotype: One end of the junction fails to match germline, which may point to a read error. The chain recombines TRBV4-3 with TRBJ1-1; D ambiguous. Germline CDR1 LGHNA, CDR2 YSLEER. The CDR3 is 13 residues long. The CDR3 DNA reads as TGCGCCAGCAGCCAAGAGGTGGGTACAGAAGTTTTCTTT. Translated, it gives CASSQEVGTEVFF.

This chain joins TRBV12-3 or TRBV12-4 and TRBJ1-6; 7 bases are a match to TRBD1. CDR3 length: 13 residues. Trimming at V came to 6 bases and at J to 10 bases, leaving 6 bases not matched to a gene. CDR3 loop: CASSDRVGSPLHF. CDR3 nucleotides: TGTGCCAGCAGCGACAGGGTAGGATCACCCCTCCACTTT.

This chain connects TRBV18 to TRBJ1-3; D is unresolved. The CDR3 sequence is 16 residues long. Trimming stripped 2 bases from V and 0 bases from J, with 11 bases between. Looked up from germline, CDR1 is KGHSH and CDR2 is LQKENI. CDR3 in DNA: TGTGCCAGCTCACCAGGGTCGCCAGGCTCTGGAAACACCATATATTTT. Protein: CASSPGSPGSGNTIYF.

CDR3 in amino acids: CASRGPLSGNTIYF. DNA for the CDR3: TGTGCCAGTAGGGGTCCACTCTCTGGAAACACCATATATTTT. The chain couples TRBV19 to TRBJ1-3; the D is unclear. CDR3 length: 14 amino acids. CDR1 and CDR2 (germline): LNHDA, SQIVND (reference sequence). Trimming removed 6 bases at V and 0 bases at J, with 9 bases between.

Note on this clonotype: Germline and junction disagree at one end, which may indicate a read error. The chain recombines TRBV7-7 with TRBJ1-2, with 12 bases that match TRBD1. The CDR3 extends over 16 amino acids. Germline V gene lookup returns CDR1 SSHAT and CDR2 FNYEAQ (reference sequence). CDR3 DNA sequence: TGTGCTAGCAGCTATGGGACAGGGGGCGCTAACTATGGCTACACCTTC. It codes for CASSYGTGGANYGYTF.